This T cell receptor beta chain was captured in a study of blood T cell repertoires in COVID-19. In the original processing: Amplification of reference gene primers was used by the study to estimate nucleated cell counts. Clones were sequenced by immunoSEQ multiplex PCR, and TCRdb holds only the in-frame ones, with some missing. That table gives V, J and clone size, and the DNA gave D and trimming. The sample has a few hundred thousand clones, 75% to 90% seen once. Living in about two dozen US areas, the participants were between roughly 18 and 90 years of age. Either two negative PCRs, clearance, or symptom resolution qualified Cohort 3 donors as recovered. Material: PBMCs or T cells enriched from blood (not recorded which). The receptor comes from a man aged 18 to 30 who had recovered from COVID-19.

The CDR3 here is CASSPPGLAGGGRETQYF. The CDR3 coding sequence is TGTGCCAGCTCACCACCGGGACTAGCGGGAGGCGGACGAGAGACCCAGTACTTC. The rearrangement joins TRBV18 to TRBJ2-5; TRBD2 aligns across 15 bases. The ends lost 0 bases at V and 4 bases at J; junction bases unmatched: 6. This CDR3 is built from 18 residues. Germline CDR1 KGHSH, CDR2 LQKENI.